These 11 T cell receptor beta chains originate from one sample sequenced in a study of identical twins (dated by TCRdb to between 2015 and 2016). Library preparation was by 5' RACE. These reads were obtained on an Illumina HiSeq 2000. TCRdb handled the public reads itself, with Q25 trimming in fastp and clone calling in MiXCR, and kept productive beta chains. Entries are consolidated by CDR3 protein sequence, retaining the most common genes and DNA. This sample lists some 240,000 distinct CDR3 sequences; approximately 8.3% were detected once. The ten most abundant clones make up over 2.5% of the sample. This sample was shared with a second study, whose subject was yellow fever vaccine responses in identical twins.

The specimen sequenced was CD8+ T cells sorted from blood. The receptor set was obtained from a woman under 30 in good health.

CDR3 region: CSVEESREGPSYNEQFF. The CDR3 DNA sequence: TGCAGCGTTGAAGAGTCGCGGGAGGGCCCCTCCTACAATGAGCAGTTCTTC. The rearrangement uses TRBV29-1 and TRBJ2-1; the match to TRBD2 covers 9 bases. The CDR3 runs to 17 residues. CDR1 is SQVTM and CDR2 is ANQGSEA in the germline V gene. V trimming: 0 bases; J trimming: 0 bases; junction bases outside the gene matches: 6.

The rearrangement links TRBV30 to TRBJ2-7; D is undetermined. Germline V gene data show CDR1 as GTSNPN and CDR2 as SVGIG (reference sequence). The V and J ends lost 4 bases and 4 bases respectively, with 17 bases between them. This CDR3 region has 14 residues. Written as DNA, the CDR3 is TGTGCCTGGATTTCCGCCGGCATCAGATACGAGCAGTACTTC. Protein product: CAWISAGIRYEQYF.

This clonotype was detected only a few times. The chain joins TRBV4-3 to TRBJ2-4; 10 bases map to TRBD1. The CDR3 consists of 17 residues. Germline V lookup: CDR1 LGHNA, CDR2 YSLEER. The ends lost 0 bases at V and 8 bases at J; junction bases unmatched: 10. CDR3 protein: CASSQDPGTGVGDIQYF. DNA for the CDR3: TGCGCCAGCAGCCAAGATCCCGGGACAGGGGTAGGGGACATTCAGTACTTC.

This clonotype was seen many times. The V call is TRBV4-3, the J call TRBJ2-7; 11 positions agree with TRBD2. The CDR3 length is 16 residues. CDR1 and CDR2 from the germline V gene are LGHNA and YSLEER. Trimming took 3 bases from V and 5 from J; bases not matched to a gene: 9. The CDR3: CASSHTLAGEGNEQYF. CDR3 nucleotide sequence: TGCGCCAGCAGCCACACACTAGCGGGAGAGGGAAACGAGCAGTACTTC.

This clonotype was recorded a few times. The genes are TRBV7-2 and TRBJ2-2, with D perhaps matching TRBD2 (6 bases). Trimming removed 5 bases from V and 6 bases from J, with 19 bases in between. CDR1 SGHTA and CDR2 FQGNSA come from the germline V gene. The CDR3 consists of 16 residues. The chain's CDR3 is CASSPVAGGLAGELFF. DNA for the CDR3: TGTGCCAGCAGCCCCGTAGCCGGGGGTTTAGCCGGGGAGCTGTTTTTT. Full variable domain (remainder filled in from reference TRBV7-2 and TRBJ2-2): GAGVSQSPSNKVTEKGKDVELRCDPISGHTALYWYRQSLGQGLEFLIYFQGNSAPDKSGLPSDRFSAERTGGSVSTLTIQRTQQEDSAVYLCASSPVAGGLAGELFFGEGSRLTVL.

Written as DNA, the CDR3 is TGCAGCGTTGACCATCAGAATGAGCAGTTCTTC. Translated, it gives CSVDHQNEQFF. The chain joins TRBV29-1 to TRBJ2-1; the D is unclear. This CDR3 has 11 amino acids. CDR1 and CDR2 from the germline V gene are SQVTM and ANQGSEA. With 3 bases removed from V and 7 bases from J, the gap between germline ends came to 7 bases.

This clonotype was counted many times. CDR3 amino acids: CASSSQGMVIADTQYF. The CDR3 DNA sequence: TGTGCCAGCAGCTCCCAAGGGATGGTGATCGCAGATACGCAGTATTTT. The gene calls are TRBV12-3 or TRBV12-4 and TRBJ2-3; D remains ambiguous. This CDR3 comprises 16 residues. With 6 bases removed from V and 4 bases from J, the gap between germline ends came to 20 bases.

The table lists this clonotype with a few counts. This chain uses TRBV27 with TRBJ2-7; D remains unclear. Germline CDR1 and CDR2: MNHEY and SMNVEV (reference sequence). Trimming removed 1 base at V and 2 bases at J, with 9 bases between. The CDR3 contains 14 residues. CDR3 bases: TGTGCCAGCAGTTTATATGCGGAAGCCTACGAGCAGTACTTC. Amino acid sequence: CASSLYAEAYEQYF.

This clonotype was seen more than once but under ten times. This chain joins TRBV3-1 and TRBJ2-2; D is perhaps TRBD1 (5 bases). In germline, CDR1 is LGHDT, CDR2 YNNKEL (reference sequence). Trimming removed 0 bases at V and 5 bases at J, with 13 bases between. The CDR3 is 16 amino acids. The CDR3 loop reads CASSQDRRTQTGELFF. CDR3 DNA sequence: TGTGCCAGCAGCCAAGATCGAAGGACACAGACCGGGGAGCTGTTTTTT.

The chain couples TRBV7-9 to TRBJ2-7, with D perhaps matching TRBD1 (5 bases). Trimming shortened V by 7 bases and J by 0 bases, and 10 bases separated the two germline ends. In germline, CDR1 is SEHNR, CDR2 FQNEAQ (reference sequence). The CDR3 sequence is 13 residues long. CDR3 nucleotide sequence: TGTGCCAGCACTGACAGCAACTCCTACGAGCAGTACTTC. This gives the protein CASTDSNSYEQYF.

The chain has TRBV10-3 and TRBJ2-3; 15 positions agree with TRBD2. This CDR3 region has 20 residues. Germline V gene data show CDR1 as ENHRY and CDR2 as SYGVKD. V dropped 3 bases and J dropped 4; count of bases not matched to a gene: 14. CDR3 protein: CAISDPGTSGRSGSPDTQYF. In nucleotides, the CDR3 is TGTGCCATCAGTGACCCCGGGACTAGCGGGAGGTCGGGAAGCCCAGATACGCAGTATTTT.